This TCR beta chain was sequenced for a study of cytomegalovirus exposure and HLA in healthy donors. Each donor's status was that of a healthy bone marrow donor. PCR involved 60 Vbeta and 13 Jbeta primers. Profiling relied on immunoSEQ multiplex PCR, and the TCRdb table lists in-frame clones only, not all of them. This sample has around 140,000 clones, with 75% to 85% found just once. Study outcomes and limitations: The study flagged about 160 TCR beta chains as cytomegalovirus-associated. Roughly uniform sequencing depth across donors was assumed, possibly incorrectly.

The count of this clone is one. The target antigen is unknown. This CDR3 has 14 residues. Trimming at V came to 6 bases and at J to 8 bases, leaving 11 bases not matched to a gene. Germline CDR1 MNHNY, CDR2 SVGAGI (reference sequence). The chain employs TRBV6-6 and TRBJ1-1, with 8 nucleotides matching TRBD1. The receptor's source is a woman between 18 and 29 years old in good health and CMV-seropositive. The sample comprised PBMCs. CDR3 nucleotides: TGTGCCAGCAGGCCGACAGGGGTCGCCTGGGAAGCTTTCTTT. This sequence encodes CASRPTGVAWEAFF.